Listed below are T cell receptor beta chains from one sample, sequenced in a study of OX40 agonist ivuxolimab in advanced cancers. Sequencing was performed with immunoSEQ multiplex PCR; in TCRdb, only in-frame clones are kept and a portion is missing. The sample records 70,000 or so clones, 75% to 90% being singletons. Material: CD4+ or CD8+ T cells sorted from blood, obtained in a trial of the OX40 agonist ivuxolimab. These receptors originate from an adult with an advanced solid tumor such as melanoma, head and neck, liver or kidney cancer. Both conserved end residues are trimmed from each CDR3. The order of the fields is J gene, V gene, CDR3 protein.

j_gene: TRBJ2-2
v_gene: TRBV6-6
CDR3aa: ASSYWGGGNGELF

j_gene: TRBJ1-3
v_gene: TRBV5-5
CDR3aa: ASSTRDSQTSGNTIY

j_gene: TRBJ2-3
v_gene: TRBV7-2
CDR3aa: AIEGQSTDTQY

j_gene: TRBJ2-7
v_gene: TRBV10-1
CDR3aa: ARANDPRAYEQY

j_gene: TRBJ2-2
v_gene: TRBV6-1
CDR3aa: ASSLTSGANGELF

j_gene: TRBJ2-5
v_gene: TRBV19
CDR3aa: ASSGRRTAKETQY

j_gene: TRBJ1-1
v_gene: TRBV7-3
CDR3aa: ASSLIGQSTEAF

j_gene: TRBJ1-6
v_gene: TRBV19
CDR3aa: ASRGAGGSPLH

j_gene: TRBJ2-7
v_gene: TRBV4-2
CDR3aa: ASSLQGNNYEQY

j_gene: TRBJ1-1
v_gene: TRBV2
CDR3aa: ASSETGVNTEAF

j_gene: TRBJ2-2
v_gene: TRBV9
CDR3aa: ASSVAQDRENPNTGELF

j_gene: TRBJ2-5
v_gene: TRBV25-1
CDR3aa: ASSEAIWGFVETQY

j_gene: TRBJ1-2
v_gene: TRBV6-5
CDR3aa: ASSYTGAYGYT

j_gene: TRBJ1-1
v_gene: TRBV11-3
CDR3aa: ATPKRTEAF

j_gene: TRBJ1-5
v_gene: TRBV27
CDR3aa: ASSLSAGSNQPQH

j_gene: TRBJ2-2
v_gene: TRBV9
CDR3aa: ASSVETSGNTGELF

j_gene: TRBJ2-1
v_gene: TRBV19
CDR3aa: ASSFSTGTSPSYNEQF

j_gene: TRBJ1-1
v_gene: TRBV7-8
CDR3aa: ASSLADNTEAF

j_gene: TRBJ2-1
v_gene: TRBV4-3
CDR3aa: ASSQDPATAYNEQF

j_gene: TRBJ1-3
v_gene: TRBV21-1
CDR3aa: ASSKRPAVNSGNTIY

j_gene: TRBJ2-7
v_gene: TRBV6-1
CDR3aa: ASSEDHGLAPIYEQY

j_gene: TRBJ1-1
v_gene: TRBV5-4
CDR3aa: ASSRGETEAF

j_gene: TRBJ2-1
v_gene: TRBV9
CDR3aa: ASSGGSYNEQF

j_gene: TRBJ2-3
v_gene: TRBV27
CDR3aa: ASSFLLRTDTQY

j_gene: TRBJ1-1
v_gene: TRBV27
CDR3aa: ASRTGDTEAF

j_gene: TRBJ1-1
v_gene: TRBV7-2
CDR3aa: ASSLLRTENTEAF

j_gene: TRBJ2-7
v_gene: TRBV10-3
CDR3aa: AIGTGDYEQY

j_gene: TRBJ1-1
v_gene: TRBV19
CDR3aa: ASSISGLLDEAF

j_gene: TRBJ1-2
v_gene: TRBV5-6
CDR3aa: ASSLRTGLYGYT

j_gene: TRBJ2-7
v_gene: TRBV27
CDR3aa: ASSPDRGAYEQY

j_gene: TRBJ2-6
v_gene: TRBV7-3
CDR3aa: ASSLAGSGANVLT

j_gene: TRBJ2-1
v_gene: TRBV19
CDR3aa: ASSIDYSSYNEQF

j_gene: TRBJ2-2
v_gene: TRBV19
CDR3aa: ASSSGYGLAGGEGTGELF

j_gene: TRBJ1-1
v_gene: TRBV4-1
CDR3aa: ASSQSRDTEAF

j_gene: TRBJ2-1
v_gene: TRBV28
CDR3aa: ASSPLKSYEQF

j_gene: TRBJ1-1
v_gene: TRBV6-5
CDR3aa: AAQQGVGGTEAF

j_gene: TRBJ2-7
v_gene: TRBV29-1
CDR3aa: SVDPGKGSYEQY

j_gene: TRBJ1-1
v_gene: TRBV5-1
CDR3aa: ASSLGGTGTEAF

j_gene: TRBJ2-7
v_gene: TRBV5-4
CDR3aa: ASSYAPGPSGEQY

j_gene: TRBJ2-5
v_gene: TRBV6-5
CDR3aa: ASSTDGGGETQY

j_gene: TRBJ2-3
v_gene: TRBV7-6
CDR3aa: ASSGWAGGVTDTQY

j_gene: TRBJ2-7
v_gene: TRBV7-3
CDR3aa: ASSSQGQGEQY

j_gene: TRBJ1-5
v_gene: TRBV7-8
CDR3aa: ASSFSTGSINQPQH

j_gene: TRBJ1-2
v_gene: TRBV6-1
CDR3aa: ASRTPRVPVYGYT

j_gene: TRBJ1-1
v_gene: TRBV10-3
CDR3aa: AISESGSPLNTEAF

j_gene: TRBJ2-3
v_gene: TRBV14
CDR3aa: ASSPLPGQFTDTQY

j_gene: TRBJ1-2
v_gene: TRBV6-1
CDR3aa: ASSPLGRYGYT

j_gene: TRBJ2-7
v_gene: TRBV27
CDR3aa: ASSLSTGTISYEQY

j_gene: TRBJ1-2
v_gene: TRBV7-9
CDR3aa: ASSLDRVGYT

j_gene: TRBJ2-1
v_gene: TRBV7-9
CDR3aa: ASSLELAVAYNEQF

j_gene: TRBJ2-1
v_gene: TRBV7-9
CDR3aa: ASSDSGLNEQF

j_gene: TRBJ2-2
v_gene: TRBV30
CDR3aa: ASGEGVNRELF

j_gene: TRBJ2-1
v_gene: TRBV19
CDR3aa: ASSISGSGSRKDNEQF

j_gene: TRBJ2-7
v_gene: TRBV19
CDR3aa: ASSIDSTGGEQY

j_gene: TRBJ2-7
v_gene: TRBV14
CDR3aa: ASSLSYEQY

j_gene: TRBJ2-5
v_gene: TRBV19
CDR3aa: ASSIDLTGGLVETQY

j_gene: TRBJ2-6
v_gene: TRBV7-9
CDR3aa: ASSLNSGANVLT

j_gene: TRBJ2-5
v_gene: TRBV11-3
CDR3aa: ASSFRLAGGRAQETQY

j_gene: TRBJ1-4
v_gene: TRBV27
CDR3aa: ASSPFATNEKLF